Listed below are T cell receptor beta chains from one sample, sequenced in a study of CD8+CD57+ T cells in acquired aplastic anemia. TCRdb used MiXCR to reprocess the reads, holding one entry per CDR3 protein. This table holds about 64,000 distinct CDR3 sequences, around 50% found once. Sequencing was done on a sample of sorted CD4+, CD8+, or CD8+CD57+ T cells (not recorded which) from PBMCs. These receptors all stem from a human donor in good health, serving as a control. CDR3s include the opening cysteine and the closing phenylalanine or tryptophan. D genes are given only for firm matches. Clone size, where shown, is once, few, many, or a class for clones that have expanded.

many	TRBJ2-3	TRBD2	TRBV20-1	TGCAGCCCGGGGGGCGGGAGGGGTATCACAGATACGCAGTATTTT	CSPGGGRGITDTQYF
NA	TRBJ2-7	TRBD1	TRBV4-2	TGTGCCAGCAGCCAAGGGGACAGGGGGGTCTACGAGCAGTACTTC	CASSQGDRGVYEQYF
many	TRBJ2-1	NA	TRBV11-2	TGTGCCAGCAGCTTAAGGACTCAGGAGGGTGAGCAGTTCTTC	CASSLRTQEGEQFF
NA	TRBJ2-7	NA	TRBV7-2	TGTGCCAGCAGCTTGCTCAAGGGGGACGAGCAGTACTTC	CASSLLKGDEQYF
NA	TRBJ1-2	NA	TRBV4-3	TGCGCCAGCAGCCAAGGCCACGGAGACTATGGCTACACCTTC	CASSQGHGDYGYTF
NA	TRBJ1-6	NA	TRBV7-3	TGTGCCAGCAGCCCACAGGGCTTGGGATCTAATTCACCCCTCCACTTT	CASSPQGLGSNSPLHF
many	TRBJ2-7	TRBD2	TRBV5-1	TGCGCCAGCAGCTTGGCGGGGAGGGCGGGAACCTACGAGCAGTACTTC	CASSLAGRAGTYEQYF
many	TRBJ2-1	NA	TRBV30	TGTGCCTGGAGCAAACTTAGACCCCAAAACAATGAGCAGTTCTTC	CAWSKLRPQNNEQFF
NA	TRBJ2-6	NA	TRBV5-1	TGCGCCAGCAGCTTCGGTGGGGCCAACGTCCTGACTTTC	CASSFGGANVLTF
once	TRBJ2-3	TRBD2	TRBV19	TGTGCCACTACGTGGGCTAGCGGGAGTGATACGCAGTATTTT	CATTWASGSDTQYF
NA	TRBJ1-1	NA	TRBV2	TGTGCCAGCAGCCAGGGAGGGAACACTGAAGCTTTCTTT	CASSQGGNTEAFF
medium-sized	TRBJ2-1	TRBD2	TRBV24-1	TGTGCCACCAGTGATTTTAGCGGGAGGGCCTATGAGCAGTTCTTC	CATSDFSGRAYEQFF
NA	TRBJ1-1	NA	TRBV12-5	TGTGCTAGTGGTTTGGCTCAAGGCACTGAAGCTTTCTTT	CASGLAQGTEAFF
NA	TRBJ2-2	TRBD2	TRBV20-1	TGCAGTGCTAGATCCGGGTTAGCGGGAGGGCCCACCGGGGAGCTGTTTTTT	CSARSGLAGGPTGELFF
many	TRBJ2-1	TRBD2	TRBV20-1	TGCAGTGCGGCCCCCCCGGCTCTTGGGACGGGAGGGCAGTTCTTC	CSAAPPALGTGGQFF
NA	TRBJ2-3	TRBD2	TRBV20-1	TGCAGTGCTAGGAGCGGGGGGGCCACAGATACGCAGTATTTT	CSARSGGATDTQYF
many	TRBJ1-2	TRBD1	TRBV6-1	TGTGCCAGCAGCCGACAGGGTCCCTATGGCTACACCTTC	CASSRQGPYGYTF
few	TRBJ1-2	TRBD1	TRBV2	TGTGCCAGCACGTCGGGACAGGGATACACCTTC	CASTSGQGYTF
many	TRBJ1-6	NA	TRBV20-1	TGCAGTGCTAGGCCCGGTAATAATAATTCACCCCTCCACTTT	CSARPGNNNSPLHF
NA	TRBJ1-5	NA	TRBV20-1	TGCAGTGCTAGGGAGGGGGATATAGTTCAGCCCCAGCATTTT	CSAREGDIVQPQHF
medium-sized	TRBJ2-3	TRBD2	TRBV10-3	TGTGCCATCAGTGCAGCCGCGCGGGAGACTACCCATACGCAGTATTTT	CAISAAARETTHTQYF
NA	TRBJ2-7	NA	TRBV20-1	TGCAGTGCTAGAGCCTCGGGCAGGGATTACGAGCAGTGCTTC	CSARASGRDYEQCF
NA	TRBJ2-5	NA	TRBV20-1	TGCAGTGCTAGCGGGCACCAAGAGACCCAGTACTTC	CSASGHQETQYF
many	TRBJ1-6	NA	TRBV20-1	TGCAGTGCCGTACCAGGGAGCTCCTATAATTCACCCCTCCACTTT	CSAVPGSSYNSPLHF
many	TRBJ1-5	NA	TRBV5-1	TGCGCCAGCAGCCCGGAGGAGGGACTCAATCAGCCCCAGCATTTT	CASSPEEGLNQPQHF
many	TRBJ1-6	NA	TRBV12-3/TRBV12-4	TGTGCCAGCAGTTTAAAAAGGGCAGGGTATAATTCACCCCTCCACTTT	CASSLKRAGYNSPLHF
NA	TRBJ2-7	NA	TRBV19	TGTGCCAGTACCCGAGGACGGATGGCCTACGAGCAGTACTTC	CASTRGRMAYEQYF
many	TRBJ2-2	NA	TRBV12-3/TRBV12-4	TGTGCCAGCAGTTTCGTCGGGGTACAGAACACCGGGGAGCTGTTTTTT	CASSFVGVQNTGELFF
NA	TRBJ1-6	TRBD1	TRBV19	TGTGCCAGTAGTTCGGACAGGGGGCTAAATAATTCACCCCTCCACTTT	CASSSDRGLNNSPLHF
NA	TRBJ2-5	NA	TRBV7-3	TGTGCCAGCAGCTTAATTAGCCAAGAGACCCAGTACTTC	CASSLISQETQYF
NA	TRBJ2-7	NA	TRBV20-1	TGCAGTTGTGCTCGCAGGACCTACGAGCAGTACTTC	CSCARRTYEQYF
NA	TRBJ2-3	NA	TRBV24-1	TGTGCCACCAGTGCCCGGGCCCGTAGCACAGATACGCAGTATTTT	CATSARARSTDTQYF
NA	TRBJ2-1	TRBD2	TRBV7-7	TGTGCCAGCAGCCCGGGACTAGCGGGAGTTCACAATGAGCAGTTCTTC	CASSPGLAGVHNEQFF
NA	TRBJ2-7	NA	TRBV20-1	TGCAGTGCCACCCCTTCACGGGAGTACTTC	CSATPSREYF
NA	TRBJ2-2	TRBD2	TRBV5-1	TGCGCCAGCAGCTTGGAGCGGGCTAGCGGGTCGAATGCCGGGGAGCTGTTTTTT	CASSLERASGSNAGELFF
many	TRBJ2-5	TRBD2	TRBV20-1	TGCAGTGGCGAGCTAGCGGGAGGGAGGGGGACCCAGTACTTC	CSGELAGGRGTQYF